This record covers a single T cell receptor beta chain. Its antigen is unknown. Assay used: immunoSEQ multiplex PCR; TCRdb lists only in-frame clones, some missing. The profile shows about 140,000 clones, around nine tenths of them singletons. The data were taken from a study of CD4+ T cells in melanoma. Study-level results: Diverse differentiation states were reported for melanoma neoantigen-specific CD4+ T cells. A reported correlation linked neoantigen-specific CD4+ T cells to CD8+, macrophage and B cell function.

V was pared by 3 bases and J by 6 bases, with 15 bases between. Germline values: CDR1 KGHSH, CDR2 LQKENI. This CDR3 has 14 amino acids. The rearrangement uses TRBV18 and TRBJ2-7; D is ambiguous. The sequence was obtained from a human donor with melanoma. The CDR3 DNA follows: TGTGCCAGCTCACCGCAGACAAGGACGAGCGAGCAGTACTTC. This translates into CASSPQTRTSEQYF.